This T cell receptor (beta chain) came from a study of T-cell memory formation after mild COVID-19. There are a few counts of this clonotype. Libraries for TCRalpha and TCRbeta carried sample barcodes and unique molecular identifiers via 5'RACE. TCRdb analysed the 5' RACE reads with MiXCR anew, one entry per CDR3 protein. The sample has some 450,000 distinct CDR3 sequences, over 15% seen once; the top ten hold roughly 8.4%. This CDR3 is built from 15 residues. CDR1 DFQATT and CDR2 SNEGSKA come from the germline V gene (reference sequence). V was shortened by 0 bases and J by 3 bases, with 15 bases between the two germline ends.

Sequenced sample: PBMCs or a T cell subset sorted from them (not recorded which). This receptor was identified in an adult woman who had mild COVID-19 (a few samples of this study predate the infection). Cell type and time point are not known. The rearrangement links TRBV20-1 to TRBJ2-7, with a possible D match to TRBD1 (6 bases). This CDR3 is CSARDLQTGVYEQYF. CDR3 sequence (DNA): TGCAGTGCTAGAGATCTTCAGACAGGAGTCTACGAGCAGTACTTC.